These 24 T cell receptor beta chains share one sample of origin, sequenced in a study of PD-1 blockade in classical Hodgkin lymphoma. Some clones are missing from TCRdb's copy, which holds only in-frame ones; the method was immunoSEQ multiplex PCR. The table records some 13,000 clones, 65% to 90% of them present only once. Autologous stem cell transplantation was followed by relapse in every patient, and brentuximab vedotin exposure varied. This sample comprised peripheral blood mononuclear cells (PBMCs), obtained at baseline. The source of these receptors is a human donor with classical Hodgkin lymphoma.

V usage is TRBV2 and J usage is TRBJ1-5, with D hard to call. Germline CDR1 reads SNHLY; CDR2 reads FYNNEI. This CDR3 has 15 residues. The V and J ends lost 2 bases and 0 bases respectively, with 8 bases between them. The CDR3 region has the DNA TGTGCCAGCAGTGAAAGGTGGTTTAGCAATCAGCCCCAGCATTTT. Translated, it gives CASSERWFSNQPQHF.

CDR3 protein: CASSRGPYEQYF. The CDR3 nucleotides read TGTGCCAGCAGCCGCGGCCCCTACGAGCAGTACTTC. This chain uses TRBV7-9 with TRBJ2-7; D is unclear. Per germline, CDR1 SEHNR and CDR2 FQNEAQ (reference sequence). Trimming stripped 5 bases from V and 2 bases from J, with 7 bases between. The CDR3 has 12 residues.

In its sample, this clone was seen a few times. The chain combines TRBV5-1 with TRBJ2-5, with D uncertain. V lost 0 bases and J 4 bases, leaving 1 base between the germline ends. This CDR3 comprises 11 residues. The germline V gene has CDR1 SGHRS and CDR2 YFSETQ. The CDR3, as DNA: TGCGCCAGCAGCTTGGCAGAGACCCAGTACTTC. It is translated as CASSLAETQYF.

The rearrangement joins TRBV18 to TRBJ2-6; no clear D. The CDR3 contains 15 residues. Germline V gene lookup returns CDR1 KGHSH and CDR2 LQKENI. The V end lost 0 bases, the J end lost 1 base, and 4 bases lay between the germline ends. Here the CDR3 reads CASSPPLSGANVLTF. CDR3 in DNA: TGTGCCAGCTCACCACCCTTGTCTGGGGCCAACGTCCTGACTTTC.

The V gene is TRBV5-8, the J gene TRBJ1-2; TRBD1 is a possible D gene (6 bases). This CDR3 has 14 amino acids. Germline loops: CDR1 SGHTS, CDR2 YDEGEE. Trimming stripped 3 bases from V and 3 bases from J, with 12 bases between. The CDR3 DNA reads TGTGCCAGCAGCTCTTACAGGGTCCACTATGGCTACACCTTC. Translation: CASSSYRVHYGYTF.

This rearrangement joins TRBV11-2 to TRBJ1-2; tentatively, D is TRBD1 (5 bases). The germline V gene has CDR1 SGHAT and CDR2 FQNNGV. Deletions cut 0 bases from V and 8 bases from J, with 16 bases between. The CDR3 length is 15 residues. The CDR3 sequence is CASSLEDTLPRGYTF. The CDR3 region has the DNA TGTGCCAGCAGCTTAGAGGACACACTCCCAAGAGGCTACACCTTC. Supplemented by reference TRBV11-2 and TRBJ1-2, the full variable domain reads EAGVAQSPRYKIIEKRQSVAFWCNPISGHATLYWYQQILGQGPKLLIQFQNNGVVDDSQLPKDRFSAERLKGVDSTLKIQPAKLEDSAVYLCASSLEDTLPRGYTFGSGTRLTVV.

This clone came up a few times. This chain uses TRBV6-5 with TRBJ2-7, with 9 bases fitting TRBD2. In germline, CDR1 is MNHEY, CDR2 SVGAGI. Unmatched junction bases numbered 9, after V lost 8 bases and J lost 4 bases. The CDR3 runs 14 residues. The CDR3 loop is CASATSGRPYEQYF. The CDR3 nucleotides read TGTGCCAGCGCAACTAGCGGGCGTCCTTACGAGCAGTACTTC.

J is TRBJ1-1 and V is TRBV6-5, with 7 bases aligning to TRBD1. This CDR3 spans 14 amino acids. With V trimmed by 0 bases and J by 4 bases, 2 bases remained unmatched. The germline V gene has CDR1 MNHEY and CDR2 SVGAGI. The CDR3 reads CASSYSAGGTEAFF. CDR3 DNA: TGTGCCAGCAGTTACTCAGCAGGGGGCACTGAAGCTTTCTTT.

This sequence joins TRBV7-9 and TRBJ2-1; D might be TRBD1 (5 bases). The V end lost 2 bases, the J end lost 0 bases, and 8 bases lay between the germline ends. The germline gives CDR1 SEHNR, CDR2 FQNEAQ (reference sequence). This CDR3 comprises 15 residues. CDR3 sequence: CASSLTTDSYNEQFF. The CDR3 DNA is TGTGCCAGCAGCTTAACGACAGACTCCTACAATGAGCAGTTCTTC.

The chain is built from TRBV18 and TRBJ2-2, with D tentatively TRBD2 (5 bases). The germline gives CDR1 KGHSH, CDR2 LQKENI. This CDR3 region has 14 residues. The V and J ends lost 1 base and 3 bases respectively, with 6 bases between them. This CDR3 reads CASSPRGDTGELFF. The CDR3 DNA follows: TGTGCCAGCTCACCACGGGGAGACACCGGGGAGCTGTTTTTT.

The chain combines TRBV5-5 with TRBJ2-4, with D possibly being TRBD2 (6 bases). The V gene's germline CDR1 is SGHKS and CDR2 YYEKEE (reference sequence). This CDR3 comprises 15 residues. Trimming removed 4 bases from V and 3 bases from J, with 14 bases in between. CDR3 in amino acids: CASSMSGGNKNIQYF. For the CDR3, the DNA is TGTGCCAGCAGCATGTCGGGCGGGAACAAAAACATTCAGTACTTC.

J is TRBJ2-1 and V is TRBV27; 7 nucleotides match TRBD1. Germline CDR1 MNHEY, CDR2 SMNVEV (reference sequence). The CDR3 totals 13 residues. J gave up 7 bases and V 2 bases, and 2 bases lay outside the gene matches. The CDR3 nucleotides are TGTGCCAGCAGTTTAAGGGGGCGTAATGAGCAGTTCTTC. This sequence encodes CASSLRGRNEQFF.

A few counts support this clone. The rearrangement links TRBV5-4 to TRBJ2-7; 7 bases are a match to TRBD1. In germline, CDR1 is SGHNT, CDR2 YYREEE (reference sequence). V shed 4 bases and J 3 bases; nucleotides not matched to a gene: 7. The CDR3 totals 14 residues. CDR3 in DNA: TGTGCCAGCAGCACGCCACAGGGGAACTACGAGCAGTACTTC. The encoded protein is CASSTPQGNYEQYF.

This chain links TRBV9 with TRBJ2-5; 8 nucleotides align to TRBD2. J was trimmed by 3 bases and V by 0 bases; bases with no gene match: 4. This CDR3 contains 15 residues. The germline gives CDR1 SGDLS, CDR2 YYNGEE. The CDR3 reads CASSVVSGMEETQYF. CDR3 in DNA: TGTGCCAGCAGCGTAGTTAGCGGGATGGAAGAGACCCAGTACTTC.

The chain couples TRBV4-1 to TRBJ2-7, with TRBD1 matching over 9 bases. With V trimmed by 3 bases and J by 0 bases, 3 bases remained unmatched. The germline CDR1 and CDR2 sequences are MGHRA and YSYEKL. This CDR3 has 15 amino acids. CDR3 nucleotides: TGCGCCAGCAGCCAGGGACAGGGAACCTCCTACGAGCAGTACTTC. It translates to CASSQGQGTSYEQYF.

In DNA form, the CDR3 reads TGTGCCAGCTCACCACCCTCCGGGGGACACCACTACGAGCAGTACTTC. This sequence encodes CASSPPSGGHHYEQYF. This chain links TRBV18 with TRBJ2-7; D possibly matches TRBD1 or TRBD2 (6 bases each). Trimming took off 0 bases at V and 3 bases at J, with 15 bases between the two ends. The CDR3 is made up of 16 amino acids. The germline CDR1 and CDR2 sequences are KGHSH and LQKENI. The full variable domain, with the rest looked up from reference TRBV18 and TRBJ2-7, is NAGVMQNPRHLVRRRGQEARLRCSPMKGHSHVYWYRQLPEEGLKFMVYLQKENIIDESGMPKERFSAEFPKEGPSILRIQQVVRGDSAAYFCASSPPSGGHHYEQYFGPGTRLTVT.

J is TRBJ2-1 and V is TRBV7-9, with D perhaps given as TRBD1 or TRBD2 (5 bases each). The CDR3 is made up of 15 amino acids. Germline CDR1 reads SEHNR; CDR2 reads FQNEAQ (reference sequence). Trimming took 6 bases from V and 6 from J, leaving 18 bases between them. CDR3 DNA: TGTGCCAGCAGAACGTGGGGAGAAGGGACCAATGAGCAGTTCTTC. Protein product: CASRTWGEGTNEQFF.

The rearrangement links TRBV19 to TRBJ2-5, with D perhaps TRBD2 (6 bases). Trimming removed 0 bases at V and 14 bases at J, with 22 bases between. The CDR3 consists of 15 residues. Germline CDR1 LNHDA, CDR2 SQIVND (reference sequence). The DNA of the CDR3 is TGTGCCAGTAGTATAGATCGGGGGATAGGACGGCTAGTCTACTTC. Amino acids: CASSIDRGIGRLVYF.

This clone appeared a few times. This chain joins TRBV4-1 and TRBJ2-7; D is possibly TRBD2 (6 bases). Germline CDR1 MGHRA, CDR2 YSYEKL. The CDR3 totals 16 residues. V dropped 4 bases and J dropped 0 bases, with 16 bases sitting between them. CDR3 sequence reads: CASSPNAGLASYEQYF. The CDR3 DNA sequence: TGCGCCAGCAGCCCCAACGCGGGACTGGCCTCCTACGAGCAGTACTTC.

This chain joins TRBV12-5 and TRBJ2-3, with 7 positions matching TRBD2. This CDR3 contains 13 residues. Germline V CDR1 and CDR2: LGHNT, FRNRAP. Trimming at V came to 8 bases and at J to 3 bases, leaving 5 bases not matched to a gene. CDR3 sequence: CASREGQTDTQYF. CDR3 DNA sequence: TGTGCTAGTAGGGAGGGCCAAACAGATACGCAGTATTTT. Based on the CDR3 plus reference TRBV12-5 and TRBJ2-3, the full variable domain is DARVTQTPRHKVTEMGQEVTMRCQPILGHNTVFWYRQTMMQGLELLAYFRNRAPLDDSGMPKDRFSAEMPDATLATLKIQPSEPRDSAVYFCASREGQTDTQYFGPGTRLTVL.

The chain employs TRBV2 and TRBJ2-4; maybe TRBD2 (5 bases). The V gene's germline CDR1 is SNHLY and CDR2 FYNNEI. This CDR3 is 13 amino acids long. Between the trimmed V and J ends, which lost 0 bases and 14 bases, there was a span of 14 bases. The CDR3 sequence is CASSEALGGDKYF. CDR3 bases: TGTGCCAGCAGTGAAGCGCTAGGAGGAGATAAGTACTTC.

The chain has TRBV6-1 and TRBJ1-4; D is uncertain. The ends were cut back, 0 bases at V and 7 bases at J, with 6 bases in the middle. CDR3 size: 13 residues. Germline V gives CDR1 MNHNS, CDR2 SASEGT. CDR3 nucleotide sequence: TGTGCCAGCAGTGAAGCCGGCCTTGAAAAACTGTTTTTT. Translating it yields CASSEAGLEKLFF.

CDR3 amino acids: CAGQRDRGAGANVLTF. CDR3 coding DNA: TGTGCCGGTCAAAGGGACAGGGGAGCCGGGGCCAACGTCCTGACTTTC. The chain employs TRBV30 and TRBJ2-6; 10 bases are a match to TRBD1. Germline loops: CDR1 GTSNPN, CDR2 SVGIG (reference sequence). The CDR3 has 16 amino acids. V gave up 8 bases and J gave up 4 bases; unmatched junction bases: 11.

This chain uses TRBV15 with TRBJ2-2; 9 bases are shared with TRBD2. This CDR3 has 17 amino acids. Germline V CDR1 and CDR2: LNHNV, YYDKDF (reference sequence). V dropped 0 bases and J dropped 3; count of bases not matched to a gene: 5. In DNA, the CDR3 is TGTGCCACCAGCAGAGATATTGGCGGGAGGGACACCGGGGAGCTGTTTTTT. Translating it yields CATSRDIGGRDTGELFF.